This entry concerns a single T cell receptor (beta chain). Its specificity is not known. Data came from immunoSEQ multiplex PCR; TCRdb stores just in-frame clones and leaves some out. The data show 120,000 to 150,000 clones, approximately 89% seen once. This record belongs to a study of T cell responses to AZD1222 COVID-19 vaccine. Study results and limitations: Seropositivity was recorded at baseline in only 6 or 7 AZD1222 recipients.

The CDR3 has 15 residues. The J segment lost 4 bases and the V segment lost 4 bases, leaving 7 bases of the junction unmatched. Germline CDR1 and CDR2: LNHDA and SQIVND (reference sequence). This receptor was taken from an adult in good health. This material consisted of peripheral blood, taken on day 0 of AZD1222 vaccination. V and J are TRBV19 and TRBJ1-5; 7 bases agree with TRBD1. The CDR3 coding sequence is TGTGCCAGTAGTAAAGAGGGGGCTCGGAATCAGCCCCAGCATTTT. It encodes CASSKEGARNQPQHF.